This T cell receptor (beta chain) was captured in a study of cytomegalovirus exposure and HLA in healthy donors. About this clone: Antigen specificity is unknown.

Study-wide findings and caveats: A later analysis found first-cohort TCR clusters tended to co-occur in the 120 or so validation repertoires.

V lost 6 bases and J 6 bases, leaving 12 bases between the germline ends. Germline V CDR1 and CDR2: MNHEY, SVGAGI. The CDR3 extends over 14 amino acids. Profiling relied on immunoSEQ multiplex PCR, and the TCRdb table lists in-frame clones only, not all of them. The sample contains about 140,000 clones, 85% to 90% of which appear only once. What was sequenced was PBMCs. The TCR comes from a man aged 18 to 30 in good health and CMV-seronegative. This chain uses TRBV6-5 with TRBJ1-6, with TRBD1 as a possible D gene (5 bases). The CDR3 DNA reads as TGTGCCAGCAGGCGGAAGGGGCCTAATTCACCCCTCCACTTT. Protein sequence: CASRRKGPNSPLHF.